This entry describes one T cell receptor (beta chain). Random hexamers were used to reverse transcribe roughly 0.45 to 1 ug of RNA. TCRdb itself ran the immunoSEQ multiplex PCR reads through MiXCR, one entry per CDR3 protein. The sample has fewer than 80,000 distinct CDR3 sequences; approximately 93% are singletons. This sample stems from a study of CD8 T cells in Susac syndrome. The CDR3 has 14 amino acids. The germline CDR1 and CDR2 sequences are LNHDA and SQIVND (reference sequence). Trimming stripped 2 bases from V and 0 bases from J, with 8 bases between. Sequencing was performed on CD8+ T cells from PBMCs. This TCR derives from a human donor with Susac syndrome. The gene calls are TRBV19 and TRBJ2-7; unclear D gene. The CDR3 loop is CASSISSVSYEQYF. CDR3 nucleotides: TGTGCCAGTAGTATATCATCAGTCTCCTACGAGCAGTACTTC.